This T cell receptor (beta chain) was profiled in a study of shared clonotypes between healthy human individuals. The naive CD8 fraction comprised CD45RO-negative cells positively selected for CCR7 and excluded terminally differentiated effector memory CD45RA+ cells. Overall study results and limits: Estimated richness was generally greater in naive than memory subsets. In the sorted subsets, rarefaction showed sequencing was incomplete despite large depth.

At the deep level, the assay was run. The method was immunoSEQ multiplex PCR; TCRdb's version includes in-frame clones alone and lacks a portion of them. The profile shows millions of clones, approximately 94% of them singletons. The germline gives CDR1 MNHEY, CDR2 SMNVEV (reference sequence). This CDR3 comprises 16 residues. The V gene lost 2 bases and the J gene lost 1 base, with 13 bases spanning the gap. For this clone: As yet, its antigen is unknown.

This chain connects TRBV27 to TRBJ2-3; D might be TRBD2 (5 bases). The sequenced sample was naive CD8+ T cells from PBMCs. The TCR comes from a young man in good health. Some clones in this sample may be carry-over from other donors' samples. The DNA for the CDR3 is TGTGCCAGCAGTTTACGACACTCCGGGGGCACAGATACGCAGTATTTT. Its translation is CASSLRHSGGTDTQYF.